One and the same sample provided the 14 T cell receptor beta chains below, sequenced in a study of metastatic and nonmetastatic thyroid tumors. Thyroid surgery was performed in patients who had received no treatment beforehand. TCRdb re-called the PCR reads via MiXCR. This table holds about 14,000 clones, around 30% found once. Source material: tumor tissue. The receptor source for this set is a female donor with papillary thyroid cancer or a benign thyroid nodule (not recorded which). Some clones in this sample may be carry-over from other donors' samples.

This clone was seen repeatedly, ten times or more. The V gene is TRBV12-3 or TRBV12-4, the J gene TRBJ1-1; 7 nucleotides line up with TRBD1. Trimming removed 6 bases from V and 6 bases from J; junction bases left unmatched: 7. The CDR3 spans 13 residues. In DNA form, the CDR3 reads TGTGCCAGCAGCGTCAGGGGGTATGCTGAAGCTTTCTTT. Its translation: CASSVRGYAEAFF.

V is TRBV7-9 and J is TRBJ2-7, with TRBD2 as a possible D gene (5 bases). The CDR3 totals 15 residues. The V gene's germline CDR1 is SEHNR and CDR2 FQNEAQ (reference sequence). V lost 5 bases and J 4 bases, leaving 18 bases between the germline ends. The CDR3 DNA sequence: TGTGCCAGCAGCCGCGGCGGGTTTAATAAATACGAGCAGTACTTC. It codes for CASSRGGFNKYEQYF.

This clone turned up a few times. The gene calls are TRBV29-1 and TRBJ2-7; the D is unclear. Trimming left V 7 bases short and J 0 bases short, with 13 bases between. Germline V gene data show CDR1 as SQVTM and CDR2 as ANQGSEA. The CDR3 length is 13 residues. CDR3 DNA sequence: TGCAGCGCGACGGTGGCCAACTCCTACGAGCAGTACTTC. Protein sequence: CSATVANSYEQYF.

This clone was counted many times. This chain joins TRBV4-2 and TRBJ2-1; D gene ambiguous. CDR3 length equals 14 residues. Germline CDR1 and CDR2: LGHNA and YNFKEQ. V dropped 0 bases and J dropped 8 bases, with 11 bases sitting between them. CDR3 DNA sequence: TGTGCCAGCAGCCAAGATAGTTTTCGGGATGAGCAGTTCTTC. Its protein product is CASSQDSFRDEQFF.

This clone has a count of ten or more. This sequence may be a read error, since a much larger clone differs from it by one base. V is TRBV20-1 and J is TRBJ2-1, with D hard to call. This CDR3 comprises 13 residues. The V gene's germline CDR1 is DFQATT and CDR2 SNEGSKA (reference sequence). In DNA, the CDR3 is TGCAGTGCTAGAGTGGTCCTCCCCAATGAGCAGCTCTTC. It codes for CSARVVLPNEQLF.

This clone was seen at least ten times. This CDR3 is also generated by other DNA sequences in the sample. J is TRBJ2-5 and V is TRBV27; 12 bases map to TRBD2. The CDR3 covers 18 residues. Germline CDR1 reads MNHEY; CDR2 reads SMNVEV (reference sequence). V gave up 4 bases and J gave up 1 base; unmatched junction bases: 10. The CDR3 here is CASSSGLAGGPGQETQYF. The CDR3 bases are TGTGCCAGCAGTTCCGGGCTAGCGGGAGGGCCTGGCCAAGAGACCCAGTACTTC.

This clone has more than one count but fewer than ten. This chain joins TRBV6-4 and TRBJ1-5, with 9 bases aligning to TRBD1. Germline V gene sequence: CDR1 MRHNA, CDR2 SNTAGT. V dropped 5 bases and J dropped 1; count of bases not matched to a gene: 3. This CDR3 is 15 amino acids long. In DNA, the CDR3 is TGTGCCAGCAGTTCTGGGACAGGGAGCAATCAGCCCCAGCATTTT. Its protein product is CASSSGTGSNQPQHF.

V usage is TRBV20-1 and J usage is TRBJ2-1; TRBD2 might be the D (6 bases). V was pared by 5 bases and J by 8 bases, with 13 bases between. The CDR3 is 12 amino acids. Germline V gives CDR1 DFQATT, CDR2 SNEGSKA (reference sequence). The CDR3 is CSALGEVDEQFF. The CDR3, as DNA: TGCAGTGCTCTTGGGGAGGTCGATGAGCAGTTCTTC.

The CDR3 protein is CSARGLGGLVTYEQYF. The CDR3 DNA is TGCAGTGCTAGAGGTTTGGGAGGACTCGTAACCTACGAGCAGTACTTC. V is TRBV20-1 and J is TRBJ2-7; TRBD2 might be the D (6 bases). The CDR3 covers 16 residues. Trimming stripped 1 base from V and 2 bases from J, with 18 bases between. Germline assignment: CDR1 DFQATT and CDR2 SNEGSKA (reference sequence).

This clone was observed at least ten times. The gene calls are TRBV29-1 and TRBJ1-2, with D tentatively TRBD1 (5 bases). Trimming took off 8 bases at V and 8 bases at J, with 15 bases between the two ends. The germline V gene encodes CDR1 SQVTM and CDR2 ANQGSEA. This CDR3 is 11 amino acids long. In DNA, the CDR3 is TGCAGCACGCGACAGAAAGAAGGCTACACCTTC. Amino acid sequence: CSTRQKEGYTF.

The chain links TRBV12-3 or TRBV12-4 to TRBJ1-1, with 7 positions matching TRBD1. This CDR3 has 16 amino acids. Trimming took 5 bases from V and 3 from J; bases not matched to a gene: 12. The DNA for the CDR3 is TGTGCCAGCAGTAAAGGGGACAGCTCTGTGGACACTGAAGCTTTCTTT. It is translated as CASSKGDSSVDTEAFF.

This clone rates as medium-sized. V usage is TRBV20-1 and J usage is TRBJ1-6, with TRBD1 matching 7 bases. The germline V gene encodes CDR1 DFQATT and CDR2 SNEGSKA (reference sequence). CDR3 size: 14 residues. V dropped 6 bases and J dropped 5; count of bases not matched to a gene: 7. The CDR3, as DNA: TGCAGTGCGCTTTTAGGGGGCCATAATTCACCCCTCCACTTT. This codes for CSALLGGHNSPLHF.

This clone is medium-sized (0.01 to 0.1%) in the sample. This chain connects TRBV6-1 to TRBJ1-2, with 11 nucleotides matching TRBD1. Germline V CDR1 and CDR2: MNHNS, SASEGT. The CDR3 consists of 15 residues. Unmatched junction bases numbered 10, after V lost 5 bases and J lost 8 bases. The CDR3 loop reads CASSSSGTGGRGYTF. CDR3 bases: TGTGCCAGCAGTTCTTCCGGGACAGGGGGTCGGGGCTACACCTTC.

This clone was seen at least ten times. V is TRBV6-4 and J is TRBJ1-2; D gene unclear. This CDR3 contains 10 residues. Trimming took 2 bases from V and 6 from J, leaving 1 base between them. The germline V gene has CDR1 MRHNA and CDR2 SNTAGT. CDR3 loop: CASSDDGYTF. In DNA form, the CDR3 reads TGTGCCAGCAGTGACGATGGCTACACCTTC.